The source of this T cell receptor (beta chain) is a study of cytomegalovirus exposure and HLA in healthy donors. Study conclusions and caveats: The listing of fewer than 200 TCR beta chains classed them as cytomegalovirus-associated. After further analysis at a later stage, 15,000 to 20,000 TCR beta sequences were associated with HLA alleles at 0.05 false discovery rate.

Vbeta (60) and Jbeta (13) primers were used in the PCR. The protocol was immunoSEQ multiplex PCR, while the TCRdb copy is restricted to in-frame clones and leaves out a portion. The listing records 170,000 or so clones. Details on this clone: Its antigen is as yet unknown.

V was pared by 4 bases and J by 8 bases, with 11 bases of the junction left unmatched. This CDR3 is built from 16 residues. The germline V gene has CDR1 SGHAT and CDR2 FQDESV (reference sequence). The source material was PBMCs. The V gene is TRBV11-1, the J gene TRBJ2-1; 10 bases match TRBD2. The source of this sequence is a man aged 25 to 45 in good health and CMV-seronegative. CDR3: CASSSRAGGASYEQFF. The DNA of the CDR3 is TGTGCCAGCAGCTCACGAGCGGGAGGGGCTAGCTATGAGCAGTTCTTC.